The present TCR beta chain was sequenced within a study of PD-L1 blockade in urothelial cancer. Across the study: Between 0 and 3 prior chemotherapy regimens had been given to patients. It was at 3 weeks (second dose) and 6 weeks after treatment start that blood was analyzed.

Spike-ins of synthetic TCR analog templates went into each PCR. Using immunoSEQ multiplex PCR, the repertoire was profiled, and TCRdb retains in-frame clones only, with some absent. The data show tens of thousands of clones, with 85% to 90% seen just once and 2% to 3% held by the top ten. The CDR3 is made up of 14 amino acids. The V gene's germline CDR1 is MNHEY and CDR2 SMNVEV (reference sequence). Losses at the gene ends were 5 bases for V and 2 bases for J; bases not matched to a gene: 6. As to time point: peripheral blood 6 weeks after treatment start. This TCR derives from a man in his 60s with urothelial cancer. The V and J genes are TRBV27 and TRBJ2-7, with TRBD1 matching over 7 bases. The sample in question was PBMCs, obtained around atezolizumab (anti-PD-L1) treatment. This CDR3 is CASSPLDRPYEQYF. The CDR3 DNA is TGTGCCAGCAGTCCCCTGGACAGGCCCTACGAGCAGTACTTC.